The T cell receptor beta chain under discussion was sequenced for a study of neurological immune-mediated disorders. Study results and caveats: Multiple sclerosis was found to have the least TCR clonal expansion, below healthy controls, and HTLV-1-associated myelopathy the most.

A 10-nucleotide random UMI tagged transcripts in template-switch 5'RACE cDNA synthesis. TCRdb ran MiXCR on the 5' RACE reads and lists one entry per CDR3 protein. The sample includes fewer than 25,000 distinct CDR3 sequences, around 9.3% of them seen just once. With 2 bases clipped from V and 0 bases from J, the junction kept 4 bases outside the gene matches. The V gene's germline CDR1 is LGHDT and CDR2 YNNKEL (reference sequence). This CDR3 contains 16 residues. This clonotype came up many times. What it binds is unknown. Sample: PBMCs. The rearrangement uses TRBV3-1 and TRBJ2-3; 8 positions agree with TRBD2. The TCR was taken from a woman between 55 and 75 years old with HTLV-1-associated myelopathy (HAM/TSP). For the CDR3, the DNA is TGTGCCAGCAGCCAAATAGCGGGGAGGAGCACAGATACGCAGTATTTT. Translating gives CASSQIAGRSTDTQYF.